The entry below describes one TCR beta chain. The repertoire was sequenced with immunoSEQ multiplex PCR; TCRdb's copy has only in-frame clones and lacks some. Of about 75,000 clones in the sample, 70% to 90% are singletons; the top ten hold approximately 1%. V lost 5 bases to trimming and J lost 5 bases; unmatched junction nucleotides: 11. This CDR3 spans 16 amino acids. Germline CDR1 and CDR2: MRHNA and SNTAGT. The record originates from a study of T cell changes during pregnancy in multiple sclerosis. This receptor was obtained from a female donor in good health, enrolled as a control in a pregnancy study. The chain joins TRBV6-4 to TRBJ2-2, with 7 nucleotides matching TRBD1. Source: peripheral blood, taken in the first trimester of pregnancy. The CDR3 DNA follows: TGTGCCAGCAGTAACGAGGGGGCTCGAAGAACCGGGGAGCTGTTTTTT. Residues: CASSNEGARRTGELFF.